The 18 T cell receptor beta chains in this list originate from one sample, sequenced in a study of blood T cell repertoires in COVID-19. Data came from immunoSEQ multiplex PCR; TCRdb stores just in-frame clones and leaves some out. The table shows about 200,000 clones, with roughly nine tenths occurring only once. The sequenced sample consisted of peripheral blood. The receptor set was obtained from a woman between 65 and 79 years old with acute or convalescent COVID-19.

This clone has a single count. This chain connects TRBV5-6 to TRBJ2-7; 8 bases are a match to TRBD1. The CDR3 sequence is 14 residues long. Losses at the gene ends were 4 bases for V and 2 bases for J; bases not matched to a gene: 5. Germline CDR1 SGHDT, CDR2 YYEEEE. CDR3 nucleotide sequence: TGTGCCAGCAGCCTGACAGGGGTTCCCTACGAGCAGTACTTC. Translating it yields CASSLTGVPYEQYF.

V usage is TRBV20-1 and J usage is TRBJ1-1; 10 positions agree with TRBD1. Germline loops: CDR1 DFQATT, CDR2 SNEGSKA (reference sequence). The CDR3 loop spans 11 amino acids. Here the CDR3 DNA reads TGCGGGGTGGGACAGGGGCTTGAAGCTTTCTTT. It translates to CGVGQGLEAFF.

The rearrangement links TRBV11-2 to TRBJ1-1; the D gene is possibly TRBD1 (5 bases). Germline V gene sequence: CDR1 SGHAT, CDR2 FQNNGV. This CDR3 region has 17 residues. V lost 5 bases, J lost 4 bases, and 23 bases lay in between. The CDR3 protein is CASSPSLGVIRITEAFF. The DNA of the CDR3 is TGTGCCAGCAGCCCGAGCTTAGGGGTTATCAGGATCACTGAAGCTTTCTTT. The full variable domain, completed using reference TRBV11-2 and TRBJ1-1, is EAGVAQSPRYKIIEKRQSVAFWCNPISGHATLYWYQQILGQGPKLLIQFQNNGVVDDSQLPKDRFSAERLKGVDSTLKIQPAKLEDSAVYLCASSPSLGVIRITEAFFGQGTRLTVV.

This clone occurred once. The genes are TRBV12-3 or TRBV12-4 and TRBJ2-1; 7 nucleotides agree with TRBD1. The V segment lost 6 bases and the J segment 9 bases; nucleotides outside the gene matches: 8. The CDR3 loop spans 13 amino acids. CDR3: CASSQTGISEQFF. The CDR3 DNA follows: TGTGCCAGCAGCCAGACAGGGATCAGTGAGCAGTTCTTC.

This chain links TRBV6-5 with TRBJ2-3; 10 bases are a match to TRBD2. Germline CDR1 is MNHEY and CDR2 is SVGAGI. The CDR3 runs 16 residues. The V and J ends lost 2 bases and 4 bases, in that order; junction bases with no gene match: 6. The chain's CDR3 is CASSYEAGGSADTQYF. In DNA, the CDR3 is TGTGCCAGCAGTTACGAAGCGGGAGGGAGCGCAGATACGCAGTATTTT.

This chain's CDR3 is CSASAGVRSYNEQFF. The CDR3 region has the DNA TGCAGTGCTAGTGCGGGAGTCCGCTCCTACAATGAGCAGTTCTTC. This chain joins TRBV20-1 and TRBJ2-1, with 7 positions matching TRBD2. The V gene end was trimmed by 3 bases and the J gene end by 0 bases; junction bases not matched to a gene: 5. Germline V gene lookup returns CDR1 DFQATT and CDR2 SNEGSKA (reference sequence). This CDR3 contains 15 residues.

The CDR3 spells CASSLPGQVYTEAFF. In DNA form, the CDR3 reads TGTGCCAGCAGCTTACCGGGACAGGTTTACACTGAAGCTTTCTTT. The rearrangement joins TRBV11-2 to TRBJ1-1, with 8 bases identical to TRBD1. The CDR3 runs to 15 residues. The V segment lost 2 bases and the J segment 3 bases; nucleotides outside the gene matches: 5. Germline V gene lookup returns CDR1 SGHAT and CDR2 FQNNGV.

This clone was recorded only once. The rearrangement links TRBV27 to TRBJ1-5; D not certain. The germline CDR1 and CDR2 sequences are MNHEY and SMNVEV (reference sequence). V dropped 5 bases and J dropped 7 bases, with 21 bases sitting between them. There are 16 residues in the CDR3. CDR3 in DNA: TGTGCCAGCAGTCCCTTATCGAGAGGGAGATGGCAGCCCCAGCATTTT. It specifies CASSPLSRGRWQPQHF.

The V call is TRBV15, the J call TRBJ2-2; 8 positions agree with TRBD2. In germline, CDR1 is LNHNV, CDR2 YYDKDF (reference sequence). The trim removed 4 bases at V and 4 bases at J, leaving 11 bases unmatched. The CDR3 has 17 amino acids. CDR3 DNA sequence: TGTGCCACCAGCACCAGCGGGAGATCTTCGAGCACCGGGGAGCTGTTTTTT. It specifies CATSTSGRSSSTGELFF.

The chain is built from TRBV2 and TRBJ1-1; no firm D call. The CDR3 has 14 residues. V was cut by 5 bases and J by 5 bases, with 15 bases left in between. Germline V CDR1 and CDR2: SNHLY, FYNNEI. CDR3 DNA sequence: TGTGCCAGCAGTCCCTACGCGGGAGGGACTGAAGCTTTCTTT. This gives the protein CASSPYAGGTEAFF.

The chain recombines TRBV28 with TRBJ1-3, with 7 bases matching TRBD1. The length of the CDR3 is 16 residues. The germline V gene encodes CDR1 MDHEN and CDR2 SYDVKM. Trimming at V came to 3 bases and at J to 3 bases, leaving 8 bases not matched to a gene. CDR3 in DNA: TGTGCCAGCAGTTTCGGGACAGCTATCTTTGGAAACACCATATATTTT. This translates into CASSFGTAIFGNTIYF.

The rearrangement joins TRBV5-6 to TRBJ2-5; 9 bases agree with TRBD1. Germline V gene data show CDR1 as SGHDT and CDR2 as YYEEEE. The V and J ends lost 4 bases and 6 bases, in that order; junction bases with no gene match: 7. CDR3 length: 14 amino acids. In DNA, the CDR3 is TGTGCCAGCAGCACACAGGGGGCGGTCCAGACCCAGTACTTC. The encoded protein is CASSTQGAVQTQYF.

The chain links TRBV5-1 to TRBJ1-2, with 7 bases matching TRBD1. This CDR3 has 13 amino acids. Losses at the gene ends were 4 bases for V and 4 bases for J; bases not matched to a gene: 4. CDR1 is SGHRS and CDR2 is YFSETQ in the germline V gene. CDR3 protein: CASSRDSLYGYTF. Here the CDR3 DNA reads TGCGCCAGCAGCCGGGACAGTCTCTATGGCTACACCTTC.

The chain carries TRBV2 and TRBJ1-5; the D is unclear. V was trimmed by 3 bases and J by 3 bases, leaving 9 bases between them. Germline V gene data show CDR1 as SNHLY and CDR2 as FYNNEI. The CDR3 has 14 residues. The CDR3 protein is CASSDSQANQPQHF. The CDR3 DNA reads as TGTGCCAGCAGTGACAGTCAGGCCAATCAGCCCCAGCATTTT.

A single count supports this clone. The V call is TRBV5-1, the J call TRBJ2-2, with D perhaps matching TRBD1 (5 bases). This CDR3 is built from 14 residues. Trimming removed 7 bases at V and 1 base at J, with 11 bases between. Germline V gene data show CDR1 as SGHRS and CDR2 as YFSETQ. CDR3 residues: CASFQGGNTGELFF. CDR3 nucleotides: TGCGCCAGCTTTCAGGGCGGGAACACCGGGGAGCTGTTTTTT.

The CDR3: CASIRQGSYEQYF. The CDR3 coding sequence is TGTGCTAGCATAAGACAGGGTTCTTACGAGCAGTACTTC. This chain joins TRBV12-5 and TRBJ2-7; 7 positions match TRBD1. J gave up 4 bases and V 9 bases, and 9 bases lay outside the gene matches. CDR3 length: 13 amino acids. The germline V gene has CDR1 LGHNT and CDR2 FRNRAP.

The genes are TRBV29-1 and TRBJ2-3; the match to TRBD2 covers 8 bases. V was clipped by 7 bases and J by 0 bases; unmatched bases: 9. The CDR3 sequence is 15 residues long. Germline V lookup: CDR1 SQVTM, CDR2 ANQGSEA. CDR3 sequence: CSARGGTGSTDTQYF. CDR3 nucleotides: TGCAGCGCCCGGGGGGGCACAGGGAGCACAGATACGCAGTATTTT.

V is TRBV5-4 and J is TRBJ1-6; the match to TRBD1 covers 8 bases. Per the germline V gene, CDR1 is SGHNT and CDR2 is YYREEE (reference sequence). Unmatched junction bases numbered 5, after V lost 5 bases and J lost 4 bases. The CDR3 runs to 15 residues. In nucleotides, the CDR3 is TGTGCCAGCAGTCAAGGGACAGGATATAATTCACCCCTCCACTTT. This gives the protein CASSQGTGYNSPLHF.